The source of this T cell receptor (beta chain) is a study of CD8 T cells in Susac syndrome. Roughly 0.45 to 1 ug RNA was reverse transcribed with random hexamers. TCRdb independently ran MiXCR on the immunoSEQ multiplex PCR reads; one entry per CDR3 protein. The table includes around 280,000 distinct CDR3 sequences, 90% to 95% detected once. CDR1 and CDR2 (germline): MNHEY, SMNVEV (reference sequence). CDR3 size: 13 residues. V lost 6 bases and J lost 7; bases outside the gene matches: 5. Sequenced input: CD4+ T cells from PBMCs. The chain carries TRBV27 and TRBJ1-2; the match to TRBD1 covers 10 bases. This TCR derives from a human donor with multiple sclerosis. CDR3 amino acids: CASRWDRGSGYTF. The DNA for the CDR3 is TGTGCCAGCAGGTGGGACAGGGGCTCTGGCTACACCTTC.